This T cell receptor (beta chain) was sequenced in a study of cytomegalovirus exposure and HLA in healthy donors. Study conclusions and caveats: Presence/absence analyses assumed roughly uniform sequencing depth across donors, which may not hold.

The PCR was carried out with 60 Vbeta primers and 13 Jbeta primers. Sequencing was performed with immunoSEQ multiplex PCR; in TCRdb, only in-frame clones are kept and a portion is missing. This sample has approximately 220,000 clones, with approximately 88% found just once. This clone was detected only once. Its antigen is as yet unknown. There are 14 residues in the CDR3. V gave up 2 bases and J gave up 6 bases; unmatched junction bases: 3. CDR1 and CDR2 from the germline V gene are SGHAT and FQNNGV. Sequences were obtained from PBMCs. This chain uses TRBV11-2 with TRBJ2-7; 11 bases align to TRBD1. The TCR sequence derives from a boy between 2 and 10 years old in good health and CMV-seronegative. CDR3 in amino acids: CASSLSGTGGEQYF. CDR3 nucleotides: TGTGCCAGCAGCTTAAGTGGGACAGGGGGCGAGCAGTACTTC.